This T cell receptor (beta chain) was sequenced in a study of blood T cell repertoires in COVID-19. Across the study: The samples span acute and convalescent COVID-19 from the United States, Italy and Spain.

Sequenced by immunoSEQ multiplex PCR; TCRdb stores in-frame clones only, minus some. The table shows roughly 250,000 clones, with roughly 88% occurring only once. Participants were aged about 18 to 90 years from roughly 26 US areas. The CDR3 totals 16 residues. The germline V gene encodes CDR1 MNHEY and CDR2 SVGEGT. V lost 4 bases and J lost 4; bases outside the gene matches: 9. This clonotype originated in a young woman who had recovered from COVID-19. The rearrangement links TRBV6-2 or TRBV6-3 to TRBJ2-1, with 8 bases matching TRBD2. Sample: PBMCs or T cells enriched from blood (not recorded which). The DNA for the CDR3 is TGTGCCAGCAGTTCCATCCGGGAGGGTAGGTACAATGAGCAGTTCTTC. Translating it yields CASSSIREGRYNEQFF.